A selection of T cell receptor beta chains follows, all from one sample in a study of blood T cell repertoires in COVID-19. The repertoire was sequenced with immunoSEQ multiplex PCR; TCRdb's copy has only in-frame clones and lacks some. The table shows under 70,000 clones, with less than 75% occurring only once. Sequenced: peripheral blood. These TCRs come from a woman in her 70s with acute or convalescent COVID-19. Each CDR3 is given with its conserved first and last residue. A D gene is named only where the DNA matches it firmly. A row's size may be missing; if present it is once, few, many or a size class.

TRBV29-1,NA,TRBJ1-1,TRBD1,CSGEGDRGTTEAFF,TGCAGCGGGGAGGGAGACAGGGGGACCACTGAAGCTTTCTTT
TRBV20-1,NA,TRBJ1-5,TRBD1,CSASIGGKDQPQHF,TGCAGTGCTAGTATAGGGGGCAAGGATCAGCCCCAGCATTTT
TRBV4-1,NA,TRBJ1-5,NA,CASSPRWGEKWPQHF,TGCGCCAGCAGCCCTCGATGGGGGGAGAAATGGCCCCAGCATTTT
TRBV27,NA,TRBJ1-1,NA,CASSLKQNTEAFF,TGTGCCAGCAGTTTAAAGCAAAACACTGAAGCTTTCTTT
TRBV19,NA,TRBJ1-5,NA,CASLMRAARNSNQPQHF,TGTGCCAGCCTAATGAGGGCAGCCCGTAACTCCAATCAGCCCCAGCATTTT
TRBV25-1,NA,TRBJ1-1,NA,CASSRDIYTEAFF,TGTGCCAGCAGTAGGGACATCTACACTGAAGCTTTCTTT
TRBV6-6,NA,TRBJ2-3,TRBD2,CASSRPRFERGGGDTQYF,TGTGCCAGCAGTCGCCCCCGTTTTGAGCGGGGGGGCGGAGATACGCAGTATTTT
TRBV18,NA,TRBJ2-1,NA,CASSPDGLTGNEQFF,TGTGCCAGCTCACCGGACGGACTCACAGGGAATGAGCAGTTCTTC
TRBV30,NA,TRBJ2-2,TRBD1,CAWKGTGHTGELFF,TGTGCCTGGAAAGGGACAGGGCACACCGGGGAGCTGTTTTTT
TRBV10-3,once,TRBJ2-1,TRBD2,CAIGGGWNEQFF,TGTGCCATAGGCGGGGGTTGGAATGAGCAGTTCTTC
TRBV18,many,TRBJ1-1,TRBD1,CASSRDRESNTEAFF,TGTGCCAGCTCACGGGACAGGGAATCGAACACTGAAGCTTTCTTT
TRBV19,NA,TRBJ1-6,NA,CASSMGGYNSPLHF,TGTGCCAGTAGTATGGGGGGATATAATTCACCCCTCCACTTT
TRBV3-1/TRBV3-2,NA,TRBJ2-7,TRBD1,CASSPNPGQRTYEQYF,TGTGCCAGCAGCCCGAATCCGGGACAGCGAACCTACGAGCAGTACTTC
TRBV5-1,NA,TRBJ2-5,TRBD2,CASSLGGGLQETQYF,TGCGCCAGCAGCTTGGGCGGGGGGTTACAAGAGACCCAGTACTTC
TRBV11-3,NA,TRBJ2-7,NA,CASGPGGAYEQYF,TGTGCCAGCGGTCCTGGAGGCGCGTACGAGCAGTACTTC
TRBV11-1,NA,TRBJ2-6,NA,CASRETVPGANVLTF,TGTGCCAGCAGGGAAACAGTCCCCGGGGCCAACGTCCTGACTTTC
TRBV19,NA,TRBJ1-2,NA,CASTSPGTQYGYTF,TGTGCCAGTACCAGCCCCGGGACTCAGTATGGCTACACCTTC
TRBV5-1,NA,TRBJ2-5,TRBD2,CASSLGSLAGRGETQYF,TGCGCCAGCAGCTTGGGGAGCCTAGCGGGACGGGGGGAGACCCAGTACTTC
TRBV11-1,NA,TRBJ2-3,TRBD1,CASSLYRGQGDTQYF,TGTGCCAGCAGCTTGTACAGGGGGCAGGGAGATACGCAGTATTTT
TRBV30,NA,TRBJ2-6,NA,CAWSFSLSGANVLTF,TGTGCCTGGAGTTTCTCCTTGTCTGGGGCCAACGTCCTGACTTTC
TRBV7-3,NA,TRBJ2-2,NA,CASSLTGTLNTGELFF,TGTGCCAGCAGTCTCACCGGGACTTTGAACACCGGGGAGCTGTTTTTT
TRBV19,once,TRBJ1-3,NA,CASSTRFQADAGNTIYF,TGTGCCAGTAGTACCCGGTTTCAGGCTGACGCTGGAAACACCATATATTTT
TRBV25-1,NA,TRBJ2-5,NA,CASSEPRTVQETQYF,TGTGCCAGCAGTGAACCAAGGACAGTTCAAGAGACCCAGTACTTC
TRBV10-2,NA,TRBJ1-2,NA,CASSENSNYGYTF,TGCGCCAGCAGTGAGAACAGTAACTATGGCTACACCTTC
TRBV24-1,few,TRBJ2-3,TRBD1,CATSLSPGQGARDTQYF,TGTGCCACCAGTCTCAGCCCGGGACAGGGGGCGCGGGATACGCAGTATTTT
TRBV5-1,NA,TRBJ2-1,NA,CASRSPRGNEQFF,TGCGCCAGCAGATCCCCCCGCGGCAATGAGCAGTTCTTC
TRBV5-5,NA,TRBJ1-1,NA,CASSAGRMNTEAFF,TGTGCCAGCAGCGCGGGACGGATGAACACTGAAGCTTTCTTT
TRBV5-1,NA,TRBJ1-1,TRBD1,CASSSGQLHLNTEAFF,TGCGCCAGCAGCTCGGGACAGCTGCACCTGAACACTGAAGCTTTCTTT
TRBV5-1,NA,TRBJ1-4,NA,CASSVTPQGANEKLFF,TGCGCCAGCAGCGTCACCCCGCAGGGTGCTAATGAAAAACTGTTTTTT
TRBV7-3,NA,TRBJ2-1,TRBD1,CASSLTGAGTGIHEQFF,TGTGCCAGCAGCTTAACGGGAGCCGGGACAGGGATCCATGAGCAGTTCTTC
TRBV19,NA,TRBJ1-6,NA,CASSINGGYGALHF,TGTGCCAGTAGTATTAACGGCGGATATGGAGCCCTCCACTTT
TRBV20-1,NA,TRBJ1-1,NA,CSAPLQVEAFF,TGCAGTGCTCCACTACAAGTGGAAGCTTTCTTT
TRBV29-1,NA,TRBJ2-2,TRBD1,CSVGQGGYTGELFF,TGCAGCGTTGGACAGGGGGGATACACCGGGGAGCTGTTTTTT
TRBV6-6,NA,TRBJ2-5,TRBD2,CASDPGRGNQYF,TGTGCCAGCGATCCCGGGAGGGGGAACCAGTACTTC
TRBV5-4,NA,TRBJ2-4,TRBD1,CASSAGTGTLKNIQYF,TGTGCCAGCAGCGCCGGGACAGGGACTTTGAAAAACATTCAGTACTTC
TRBV3-1/TRBV3-2,NA,TRBJ1-5,NA,CASSRQLNQPQHF,TGTGCCAGCAGCCGACAGTTGAATCAGCCCCAGCATTTT
TRBV3-1/TRBV3-2,few,TRBJ1-1,NA,CASSPERMLNTEAFF,TGTGCCAGCAGTCCCGAGAGGATGTTGAACACTGAAGCTTTCTTT
TRBV3-1/TRBV3-2,once,TRBJ1-2,TRBD1,CASSPWDSGGYTF,TGTGCCAGCAGCCCGTGGGACAGCGGTGGCTACACCTTC
TRBV30,NA,TRBJ1-1,NA,CACMRVYTEAFF,TGTGCCTGTATGCGGGTTTACACTGAAGCTTTCTTT
TRBV6-5,once,TRBJ1-1,NA,CASRPYRDTEAFF,TGTGCCAGCAGGCCCTACAGGGACACTGAAGCTTTCTTT
TRBV5-1,once,TRBJ2-1,TRBD1,CASSQPGTGTNEQFF,TGCGCCAGCAGCCAACCCGGGACAGGGACGAATGAGCAGTTCTTC
TRBV7-9,NA,TRBJ2-1,NA,CASSLRGGSYNEQFF,TGTGCCAGCAGCTTAAGGGGGGGCTCCTACAATGAGCAGTTCTTC
TRBV6-5,NA,TRBJ1-2,NA,CASSNEHVGDYGYTF,TGTGCCAGCAGTAACGAGCATGTAGGGGACTATGGCTACACCTTC
TRBV7-6,NA,TRBJ1-6,NA,CASSLLVSLTNSPLHF,TGTGCCAGCAGCTTACTGGTCTCACTCACCAATTCACCCCTCCACTTT
TRBV5-1,few,TRBJ1-5,NA,CASSFTGGQPQHF,TGCGCCAGCAGCTTTACCGGGGGTCAGCCCCAGCATTTT
TRBV2,NA,TRBJ2-1,NA,CASGELANYNEQFF,TGTGCCAGCGGGGAGCTAGCGAACTACAATGAGCAGTTCTTC
TRBV19,NA,TRBJ2-3,NA,CASFGTQGSTDTQYF,TGTGCCAGTTTCGGGACTCAAGGGAGCACAGATACGCAGTATTTT
TRBV25-1,NA,TRBJ1-5,TRBD1,CASSEGDRGDQPQHF,TGTGCCAGCAGTGAAGGGGACAGGGGGGATCAGCCCCAGCATTTT
TRBV18,NA,TRBJ1-1,NA,CASSPQYGQMNTEAFF,TGTGCCAGCTCACCACAATATGGACAGATGAACACTGAAGCTTTCTTT